The 15 T cell receptor beta chains listed next were all sequenced from one sample in a study of OX40 agonist ivuxolimab in advanced cancers. Repertoires were generated with immunoSEQ multiplex PCR, while TCRdb's copy carries only in-frame clones and drops some. The repertoire holds 77,000 or so clones, with over 80% as singletons. The specimen comprised CD4+ or CD8+ T cells sorted from blood, sampled in a trial of the OX40 agonist ivuxolimab. These receptors were taken from an adult with an advanced solid tumor such as melanoma, head and neck, liver or kidney cancer.

Only one count was recorded for this clone. The chain carries TRBV7-9 and TRBJ2-7; D remains unclear. The V end lost 0 bases, the J end lost 7 bases, and 10 bases lay between the germline ends. Germline loops: CDR1 SEHNR, CDR2 FQNEAQ (reference sequence). The CDR3 runs to 13 residues. The CDR3 DNA sequence: TGTGCCAGCAGCTTAGCCCGGTTTGGGGAGCAGTACTTC. Amino acid sequence: CASSLARFGEQYF.

This sequence joins TRBV28 and TRBJ1-2, with no clear D. V lost 3 bases and J 11 bases, leaving 13 bases between the germline ends. The V gene's germline CDR1 is MDHEN and CDR2 SYDVKM. This CDR3 region has 12 residues. CDR3 in DNA: TGTGCCAGCAGTTTGATGGACCAATCGTACACCTTC. It translates to CASSLMDQSYTF.

This chain connects TRBV27 to TRBJ1-2, with no clear D. V lost 0 bases and J lost 2, with 7 bases in between. CDR3 length equals 14 residues. Germline V gene sequence: CDR1 MNHEY, CDR2 SMNVEV (reference sequence). The CDR3 protein is CASSLSRRNYGYTF. CDR3 DNA sequence: TGTGCCAGCAGTTTATCCCGACGGAACTATGGCTACACCTTC.

V is TRBV5-6 and J is TRBJ2-3; 8 nucleotides line up with TRBD1. V gave up 2 bases and J gave up 4 bases; unmatched junction bases: 12. The CDR3 runs to 17 residues. In germline, CDR1 is SGHDT, CDR2 YYEEEE. CDR3 in amino acids: CASSFSQGAKGADTQYF. The CDR3 DNA sequence: TGTGCCAGCAGCTTTTCGCAGGGGGCGAAAGGAGCAGATACGCAGTATTTT.

The chain joins TRBV11-2 to TRBJ2-7; a possible D gene is TRBD2 (5 bases). Trimming removed 0 bases at V and 7 bases at J, with 13 bases between. CDR1 SGHAT and CDR2 FQNNGV come from the germline V gene. CDR3 length equals 14 residues. The CDR3 is CASSLDTRRREQYF. In nucleotides, the CDR3 is TGTGCCAGCAGCTTAGATACCCGGCGGAGGGAGCAGTACTTC.

This clone was picked up a small number of times. The gene calls are TRBV7-3 and TRBJ2-1, with D unresolved. The ends were cut back, 3 bases at V and 5 bases at J, with 11 bases in the middle. The germline gives CDR1 SGHTA, CDR2 FQGTGA. The CDR3 loop spans 14 amino acids. The CDR3 DNA reads TGTGCCAGCAGCTTGGGATCAGGACACAATGAGCAGTTCTTC. Encoded protein: CASSLGSGHNEQFF.

This clone appeared once. The V gene is TRBV19, the J gene TRBJ2-1; the D gene is possibly TRBD1 (5 bases). The CDR3 has 16 amino acids. V dropped 7 bases and J dropped 0 bases, with 16 bases sitting between them. CDR1 and CDR2 from the germline V gene are LNHDA and SQIVND (reference sequence). The CDR3 region is CASKYRWGLSYNEQFF. CDR3 bases: TGTGCCAGTAAATATAGGTGGGGCCTCTCCTACAATGAGCAGTTCTTC.

The V call is TRBV18, the J call TRBJ2-7, with 9 bases that match TRBD1. There are 15 residues in the CDR3. Per germline, CDR1 KGHSH and CDR2 LQKENI. Trimming removed 0 bases from V and 6 bases from J; junction bases left unmatched: 6. The CDR3 here is CASSPPVGTGPEQYF. The CDR3 DNA sequence: TGTGCCAGCTCACCACCCGTCGGGACAGGGCCCGAGCAGTACTTC.

The genes are TRBV5-6 and TRBJ2-7; D ambiguous. Germline V gene data show CDR1 as SGHDT and CDR2 as YYEEEE. The V and J ends lost 3 bases and 4 bases respectively, with 14 bases between them. The CDR3 totals 14 residues. DNA for the CDR3: TGTGCCAGCAGCTATGCCCCTGTATTATACGAGCAGTACTTC. Translation: CASSYAPVLYEQYF.

This clone showed up just a few times. The chain couples TRBV6-4 to TRBJ2-7, with D uncertain. V was trimmed by 0 bases and J by 2 bases, leaving 14 bases between them. This CDR3 is 16 amino acids long. Germline-derived CDR1 and CDR2 are MRHNA and SNTAGT. CDR3 sequence: CASSDSPLPRAYEQYF. The CDR3 DNA reads TGTGCCAGCAGTGACTCACCCCTCCCTAGGGCCTACGAGCAGTACTTC.

V and J are TRBV7-2 and TRBJ1-6; D gene ambiguous. Trimming removed 2 bases from V and 7 bases from J, with 12 bases in between. The CDR3 covers 15 residues. From germline, CDR1 is SGHTA and CDR2 FQGNSA. CDR3 loop: CASSLTGIGNSPLHF. In nucleotides, the CDR3 is TGTGCCAGCAGCTTAACCGGGATCGGCAATTCACCCCTCCACTTT.

The chain employs TRBV5-8 and TRBJ1-5; a possible D gene is TRBD1 (5 bases). CDR1 SGHTS and CDR2 YDEGEE come from the germline V gene. The CDR3 loop spans 15 amino acids. With 4 bases removed from V and 4 bases from J, the gap between germline ends came to 15 bases. This CDR3 reads CASSADVAGNQPQHF. The CDR3 nucleotides read TGTGCCAGCAGCGCGGATGTGGCAGGGAATCAGCCCCAGCATTTT.

This clone was detected only once. The CDR3 spells CASSPDYTGELFF. CDR3 coding DNA: TGTGCCAGCAGTCCGGACTACACCGGGGAGCTGTTTTTT. The V gene is TRBV2, the J gene TRBJ2-2; possible D gene TRBD2, 5 bases. The V gene's germline CDR1 is SNHLY and CDR2 FYNNEI. The CDR3 has 13 amino acids. V was trimmed by 5 bases and J by 3 bases, leaving 7 bases between them.

This sequence joins TRBV5-1 and TRBJ1-1; 7 bases line up with TRBD1. CDR3 size: 12 residues. V gave up 4 bases and J gave up 7 bases; unmatched junction bases: 4. Germline CDR1 reads SGHRS; CDR2 reads YFSETQ. The CDR3 loop reads CASSLRGDEAFF. The CDR3 DNA reads TGCGCCAGCAGCCTCAGGGGGGATGAAGCTTTCTTT.

The chain links TRBV6-1 to TRBJ1-2; no firm D call. V was clipped by 3 bases and J by 5 bases, with 4 bases between them. The CDR3 contains 11 residues. Germline V gene sequence: CDR1 MNHNS, CDR2 SASEGT. The CDR3 is CASSEAYGYTF. The CDR3 nucleotides are TGTGCCAGCAGTGAGGCTTATGGCTACACCTTC.